This T cell receptor (beta chain) was retrieved from a study of cytotoxic CD8 clonotypes in ibrutinib-treated CLL. Study background: Of the patients, some eleven were relapsed/refractory, some 15 treatment-naive and 17 to 18 IGHV unmutated. Patients attained approximately 24 partial and 2 complete responses; at median about 74 months, approximately 15 remained remitted while about twelve progressed. Productive templates per sample averaged roughly 230,000; productive rearrangements, 80,000 to 95,000. Study-level points and caveats: Whereas clonality rose at ibrutinib response, it declined toward baseline at progression.

Trimming pared 2 bases from V and 5 bases from J, leaving 10 bases between. Germline V lookup: CDR1 SGHRS, CDR2 YFSETQ. The CDR3 is made up of 13 amino acids. Generated by immunoSEQ multiplex PCR, the TCRdb table keeps only in-frame clones and is missing some. The data show about 200,000 clones, 55% to 85% seen once. To note about this clone: Its antigen is not known.

Material: PBMCs, obtained after 24 months of ibrutinib treatment. This TCR came from a human donor with chronic lymphocytic leukemia. This chain connects TRBV5-1 to TRBJ2-5; D tentatively fits TRBD1 or TRBD2 (5 bases each). In nucleotides, the CDR3 is TGCGCCAGCAGCTTCCCTTGGGGGGAGACCCAGTACTTC. Its translation: CASSFPWGETQYF.